The clone carrying this TCR beta chain was counted a single time. Primers used in a second PCR of about 7 to 12 cycles were a sample-barcoded 5' primer and a J-beta primer mix. Each of the cDNA molecules was tagged by a template-switch adaptor with 12 random nucleotides. Each CDR3 protein is one row after TCRdb ran MiXCR on the 5' RACE reads. The sample includes 1 million or so distinct CDR3 sequences, 20% to 25% of them seen just once. This CDR3 is 15 amino acids long. V lost 0 bases and J 4 bases, leaving 14 bases between the germline ends. The germline gives CDR1 DFQATT, CDR2 SNEGSKA (reference sequence). The sample originates from a study of blood T cells in healthy people across ages. This same sample was also part of a study on T cells of mothers and their children.

The receptor was derived from a girl aged 2-10 years in good health. Sequencing was performed on blood. The V and J genes are TRBV20-1 and TRBJ2-3; D possibly corresponds to TRBD2 (6 bases). The DNA for the CDR3 is TGCAGTGCTAGAGAAAGGACGGGAGTGCCAGATACGCAGTATTTT. Translated: CSARERTGVPDTQYF.